Here is one TCR beta chain with its context. This entry comes from a study of blood T cell repertoires in COVID-19. Study in general: Samples came from the United States, Italy and Spain, spanning acute and convalescent COVID-19. Sample material is recorded as cDNA or gDNA derived from T cells, B-cell-depleted T cells, or PBMCs.

The CDR3 is 12 residues long. Germline CDR1 SGHDT, CDR2 YYEEEE. With V trimmed by 7 bases and J by 2 bases, 0 bases remained unmatched. As originally analysed: Estimation of nucleated cell counts relied on the amplification of reference gene primers. Method: immunoSEQ multiplex PCR; TCRdb's copy keeps in-frame clones and lacks some. Clone size and the V and J calls come from that table; the DNA yielded D and trimming. This table holds 110,000 to 150,000 clones, over 75% found once. Sequencing was done on a sample of peripheral blood. This clonotype was obtained from a man aged 45-65 years with acute or convalescent COVID-19. The chain recombines TRBV5-6 with TRBJ1-2; 9 bases line up with TRBD1. The CDR3 DNA is TGTGCCAGCGGGACAGGGAACTATGGCTACACCTTC. This gives the protein CASGTGNYGYTF.